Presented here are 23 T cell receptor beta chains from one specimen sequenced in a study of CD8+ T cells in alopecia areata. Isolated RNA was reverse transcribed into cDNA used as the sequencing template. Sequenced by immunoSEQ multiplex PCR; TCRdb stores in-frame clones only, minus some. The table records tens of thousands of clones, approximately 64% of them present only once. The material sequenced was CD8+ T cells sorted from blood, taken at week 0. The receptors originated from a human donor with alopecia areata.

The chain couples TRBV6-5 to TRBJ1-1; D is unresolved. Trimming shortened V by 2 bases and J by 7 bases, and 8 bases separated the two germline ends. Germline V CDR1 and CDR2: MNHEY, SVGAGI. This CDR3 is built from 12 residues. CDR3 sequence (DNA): TGTGCCAGCAGTTACGGGGTGGGTGAAGCTTTCTTT. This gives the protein CASSYGVGEAFF.

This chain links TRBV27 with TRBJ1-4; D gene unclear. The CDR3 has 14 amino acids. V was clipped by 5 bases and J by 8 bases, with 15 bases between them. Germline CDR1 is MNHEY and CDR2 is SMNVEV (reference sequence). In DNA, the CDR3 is TGTGCCAGCAGTGTATTTGGGAAAGGGGAAAAACTGTTTTTT. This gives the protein CASSVFGKGEKLFF. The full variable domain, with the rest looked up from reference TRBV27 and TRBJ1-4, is EAQVTQNPRYLITVTGKKLTVTCSQNMNHEYMSWYRQDPGLGLRQIYYSMNVEVTDKGDVPEGYKVSRKEKRNFPLILESPSPNQTSLYFCASSVFGKGEKLFFGSGTQLSVL.

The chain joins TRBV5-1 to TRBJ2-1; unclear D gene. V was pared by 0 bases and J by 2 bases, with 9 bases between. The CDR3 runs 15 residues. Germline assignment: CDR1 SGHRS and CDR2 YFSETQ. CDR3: CASSLEARTYNEQFF. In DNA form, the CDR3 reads TGCGCCAGCAGCTTGGAGGCTAGGACCTACAATGAGCAGTTCTTC.

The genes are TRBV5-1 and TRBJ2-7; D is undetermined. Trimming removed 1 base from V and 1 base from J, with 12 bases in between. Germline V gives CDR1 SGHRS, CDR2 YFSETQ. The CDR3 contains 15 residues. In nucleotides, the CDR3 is TGCGCCAGCAGCTTGTCGTCAGACTGGTCCTACGAGCAGTACTTC. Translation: CASSLSSDWSYEQYF.

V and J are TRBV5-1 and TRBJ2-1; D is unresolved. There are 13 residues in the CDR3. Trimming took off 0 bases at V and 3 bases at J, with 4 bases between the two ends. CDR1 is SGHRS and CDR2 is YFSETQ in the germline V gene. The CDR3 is CASSLAYYNEQFF. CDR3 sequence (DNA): TGCGCCAGCAGCTTGGCATACTACAATGAGCAGTTCTTC.

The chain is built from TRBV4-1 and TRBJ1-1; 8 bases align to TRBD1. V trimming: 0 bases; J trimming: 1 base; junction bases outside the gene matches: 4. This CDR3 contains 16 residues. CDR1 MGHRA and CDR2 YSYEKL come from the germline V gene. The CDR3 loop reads CASSQDMGTGNTEAFF. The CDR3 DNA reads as TGCGCCAGCAGCCAAGATATGGGGACAGGGAACACTGAAGCTTTCTTT.

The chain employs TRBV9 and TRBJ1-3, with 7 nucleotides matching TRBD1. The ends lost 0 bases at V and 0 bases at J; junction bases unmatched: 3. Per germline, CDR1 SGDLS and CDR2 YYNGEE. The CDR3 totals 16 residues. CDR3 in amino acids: CASSVGQGGSGNTIYF. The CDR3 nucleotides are TGTGCCAGCAGCGTAGGACAGGGAGGCTCTGGAAACACCATATATTTT.

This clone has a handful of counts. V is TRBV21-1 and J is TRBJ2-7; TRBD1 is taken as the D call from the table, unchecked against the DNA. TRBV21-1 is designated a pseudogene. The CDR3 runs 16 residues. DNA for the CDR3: TGTGCCAGCAGCCTAAGCGGGACAGGGACAGCCTACGAGCAGTACTTC. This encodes CASSLSGTGTAYEQYF.

This CDR3 is CASSYSQGVNTEAFF. As DNA, the CDR3 is TGTGCCAGCAGTTACTCACAGGGCGTGAACACTGAAGCTTTCTTT. The J gene is TRBJ1-1, the V gene TRBV6-6; maybe TRBD1 (6 bases). Germline CDR1 and CDR2: MNHNY and SVGAGI (reference sequence). The CDR3 sequence is 15 residues long. V lost 0 bases to trimming and J lost 0 bases, with 8 bases between them.

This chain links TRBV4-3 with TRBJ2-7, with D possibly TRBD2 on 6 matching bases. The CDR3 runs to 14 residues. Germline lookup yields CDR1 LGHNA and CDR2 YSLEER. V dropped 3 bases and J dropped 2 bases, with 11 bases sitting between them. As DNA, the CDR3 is TGCGCCAGCAGCCAGGGACTGGAAGCCTACGAGCAGTACTTC. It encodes CASSQGLEAYEQYF.

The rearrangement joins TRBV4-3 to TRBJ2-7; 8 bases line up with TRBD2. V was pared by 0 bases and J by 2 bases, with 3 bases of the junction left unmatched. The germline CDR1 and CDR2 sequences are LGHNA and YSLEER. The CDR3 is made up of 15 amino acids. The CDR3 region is CASSQDAGGPYEQYF. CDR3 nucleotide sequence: TGCGCCAGCAGCCAAGACGCGGGGGGTCCCTACGAGCAGTACTTC.

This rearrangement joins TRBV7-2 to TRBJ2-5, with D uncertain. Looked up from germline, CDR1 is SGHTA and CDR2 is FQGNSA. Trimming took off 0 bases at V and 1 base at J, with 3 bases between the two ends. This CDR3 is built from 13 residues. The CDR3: CASSLAAQETQYF. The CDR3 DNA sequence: TGTGCCAGCAGCTTAGCGGCCCAAGAGACCCAGTACTTC. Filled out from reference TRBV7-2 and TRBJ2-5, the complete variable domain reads GAGVSQSPSNKVTEKGKDVELRCDPISGHTALYWYRQSLGQGLEFLIYFQGNSAPDKSGLPSDRFSAERTGGSVSTLTIQRTQQEDSAVYLCASSLAAQETQYFGPGTRLLVL.

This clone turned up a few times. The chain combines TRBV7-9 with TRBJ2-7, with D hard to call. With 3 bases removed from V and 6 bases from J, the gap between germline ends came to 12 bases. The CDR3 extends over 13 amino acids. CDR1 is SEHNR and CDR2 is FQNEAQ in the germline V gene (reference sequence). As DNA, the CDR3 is TGTGCCAGCAGCTTGCCGGTTTCGACCGAGCAGTACTTC. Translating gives CASSLPVSTEQYF. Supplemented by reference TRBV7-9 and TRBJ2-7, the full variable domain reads DTGVSQNPRHKITKRGQNVTFRCDPISEHNRLYWYRQTLGQGPEFLTYFQNEAQLEKSRLLSDRFSAERPKGSFSTLEIQRTEQGDSAMYLCASSLPVSTEQYFGPGTRLTVT.

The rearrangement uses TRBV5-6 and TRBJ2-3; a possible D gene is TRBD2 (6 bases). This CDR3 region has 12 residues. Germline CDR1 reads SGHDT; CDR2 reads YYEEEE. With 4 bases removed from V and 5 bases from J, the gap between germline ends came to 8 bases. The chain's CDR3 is CASSTGGDTQYF. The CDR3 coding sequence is TGTGCCAGCAGCACCGGGGGAGATACGCAGTATTTT.

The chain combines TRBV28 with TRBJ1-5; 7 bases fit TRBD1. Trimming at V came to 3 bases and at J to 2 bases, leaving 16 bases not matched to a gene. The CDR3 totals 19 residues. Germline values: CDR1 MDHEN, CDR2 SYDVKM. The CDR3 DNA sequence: TGTGCCAGCAGTTTCATGAGCCCCGGACAGGCTCAGGGCAATCAGCCCCAGCATTTT. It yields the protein CASSFMSPGQAQGNQPQHF.

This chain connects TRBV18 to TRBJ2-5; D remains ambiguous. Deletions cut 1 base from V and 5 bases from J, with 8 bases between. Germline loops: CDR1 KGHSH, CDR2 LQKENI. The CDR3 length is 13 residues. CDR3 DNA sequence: TGTGCCAGCTCACCACAGCCCCTTGAGACCCAGTACTTC. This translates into CASSPQPLETQYF.

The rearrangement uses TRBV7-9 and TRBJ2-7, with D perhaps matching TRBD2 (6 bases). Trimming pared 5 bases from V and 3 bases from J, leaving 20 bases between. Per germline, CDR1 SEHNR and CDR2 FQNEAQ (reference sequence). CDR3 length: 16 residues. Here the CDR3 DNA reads TGTGCCAGCAGCCTTTATTCTTCGGGTAGCGGCTACGAGCAGTACTTC. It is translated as CASSLYSSGSGYEQYF.

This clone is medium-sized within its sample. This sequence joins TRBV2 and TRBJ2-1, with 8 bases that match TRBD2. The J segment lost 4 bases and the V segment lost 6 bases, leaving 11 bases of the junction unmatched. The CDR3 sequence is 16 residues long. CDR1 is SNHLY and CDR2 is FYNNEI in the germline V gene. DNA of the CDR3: TGTGCCAGCAGGCTTCCCGGGGGGGCCTTGTACAATGAGCAGTTCTTC. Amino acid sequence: CASRLPGGALYNEQFF. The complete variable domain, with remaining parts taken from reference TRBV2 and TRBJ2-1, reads EPEVTQTPSHQVTQMGQEVILRCVPISNHLYFYWYRQILGQKVEFLVSFYNNEISEKSEIFDDQFSVERPDGSNFTLKIRSTKLEDSAMYFCASRLPGGALYNEQFFGPGTRLTVL.

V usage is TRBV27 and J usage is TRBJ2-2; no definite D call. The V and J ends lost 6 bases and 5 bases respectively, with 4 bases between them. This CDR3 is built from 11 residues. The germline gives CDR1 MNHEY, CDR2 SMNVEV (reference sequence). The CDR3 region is CASRTTGELFF. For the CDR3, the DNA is TGTGCCAGCAGGACAACCGGGGAGCTGTTTTTT.

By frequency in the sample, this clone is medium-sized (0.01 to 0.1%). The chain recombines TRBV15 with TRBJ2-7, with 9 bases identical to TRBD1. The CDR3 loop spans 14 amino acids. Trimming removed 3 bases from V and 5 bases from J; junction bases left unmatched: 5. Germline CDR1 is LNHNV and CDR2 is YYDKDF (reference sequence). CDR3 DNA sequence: TGTGCCACCAGCAGGGACAGGGGAGTCCACGAGCAGTACTTC. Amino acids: CATSRDRGVHEQYF. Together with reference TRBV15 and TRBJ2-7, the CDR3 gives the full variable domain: DAMVIQNPRYQVTQFGKPVTLSCSQTLNHNVMYWYQQKSSQAPKLLFHYYDKDFNNEADTPDNFQSRRPNTSFCFLDIRSPGLGDTAMYLCATSRDRGVHEQYFGPGTRLTVT.

The CDR3 sequence: CSVEVAVYEQYF. The CDR3 DNA follows: TGCAGCGTTGAAGTGGCAGTCTACGAGCAGTACTTC. This chain links TRBV29-1 with TRBJ2-7; no reliable D call. Germline CDR1 and CDR2: SQVTM and ANQGSEA. Trimming removed 1 base from V and 3 bases from J, with 7 bases in between. The CDR3 totals 12 residues.

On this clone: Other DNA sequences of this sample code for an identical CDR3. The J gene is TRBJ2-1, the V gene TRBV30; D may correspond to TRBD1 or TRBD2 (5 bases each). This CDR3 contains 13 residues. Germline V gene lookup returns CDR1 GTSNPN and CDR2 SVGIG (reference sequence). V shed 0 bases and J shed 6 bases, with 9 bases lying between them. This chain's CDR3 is CAWSVLGGNEQFF. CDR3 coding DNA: TGTGCCTGGAGTGTACTTGGGGGCAATGAGCAGTTCTTC.

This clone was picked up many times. CDR3 DNA sequence: TGTGCCAGTAGTATTAGTAGGAGCGGTGGTACCTACAATGAGCAGTTCTTC. Protein sequence: CASSISRSGGTYNEQFF. The genes are TRBV19 and TRBJ2-1; D is possibly TRBD2 (5 bases). This CDR3 has 17 residues. Germline CDR1 LNHDA, CDR2 SQIVND (reference sequence). V was clipped by 3 bases and J by 2 bases, with 17 bases between them.